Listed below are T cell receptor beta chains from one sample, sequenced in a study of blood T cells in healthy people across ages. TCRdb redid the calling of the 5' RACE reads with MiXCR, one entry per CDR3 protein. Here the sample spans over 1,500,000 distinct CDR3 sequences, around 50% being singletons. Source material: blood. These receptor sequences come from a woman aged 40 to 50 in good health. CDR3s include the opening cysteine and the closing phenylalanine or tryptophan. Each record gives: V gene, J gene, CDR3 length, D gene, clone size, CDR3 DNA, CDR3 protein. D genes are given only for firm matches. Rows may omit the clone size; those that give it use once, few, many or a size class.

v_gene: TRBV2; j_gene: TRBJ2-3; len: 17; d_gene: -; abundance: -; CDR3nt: TGTGCCAGCCTATTCAGGGGGACTAGAGGGGCCACAGATACGCAGTATTTT; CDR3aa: CASLFRGTRGATDTQYF
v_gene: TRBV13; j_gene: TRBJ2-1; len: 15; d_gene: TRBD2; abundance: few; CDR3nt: TGTGCCAGCAGATCCACTAGCGGGGGAGACAATGAGCAGTTCTTC; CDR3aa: CASRSTSGGDNEQFF
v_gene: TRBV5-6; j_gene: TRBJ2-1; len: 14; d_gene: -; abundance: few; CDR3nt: TGTGCCAGCAGCTTGGACCTAAGGCGTGTTGAGCAGTTCTTC; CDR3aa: CASSLDLRRVEQFF
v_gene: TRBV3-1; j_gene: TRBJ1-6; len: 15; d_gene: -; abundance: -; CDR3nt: TGTGCCAGCAGCCGAGTGGACAGCAAAAATTCACCCCTCCACTTT; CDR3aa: CASSRVDSKNSPLHF
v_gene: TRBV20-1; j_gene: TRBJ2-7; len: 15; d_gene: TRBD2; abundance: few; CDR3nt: TGCAGTGCTAGAGATCTAGCGGGGACGTCCTACGAGCAGTACTTC; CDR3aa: CSARDLAGTSYEQYF
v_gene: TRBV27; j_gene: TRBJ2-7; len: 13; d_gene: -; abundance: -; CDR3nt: TGTGCCAGCAGTGTATGGGACGGCTACGAGCAGTACTTC; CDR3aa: CASSVWDGYEQYF
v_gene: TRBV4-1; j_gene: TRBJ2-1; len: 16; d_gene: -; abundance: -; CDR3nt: TGCGCCAGCAGCGACTTACCCAGGGACCTCGCCAATGAGCAGTTCTTC; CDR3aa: CASSDLPRDLANEQFF
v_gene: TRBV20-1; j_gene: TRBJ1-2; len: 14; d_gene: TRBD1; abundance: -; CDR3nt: TGCAGTGCTAGAGGAGACAGGGGGTTCTATGGCTACACCTTC; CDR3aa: CSARGDRGFYGYTF
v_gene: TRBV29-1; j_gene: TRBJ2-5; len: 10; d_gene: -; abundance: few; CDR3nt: TGCCCCCCGGAGCAAGAGACCCAGTACTTC; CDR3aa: CPPEQETQYF
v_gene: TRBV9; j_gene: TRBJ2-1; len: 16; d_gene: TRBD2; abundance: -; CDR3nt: TGTGCCAGCAGCGTAGCTTCGTGGACTAGGGGCAATGAGCAGTTCTTC; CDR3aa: CASSVASWTRGNEQFF
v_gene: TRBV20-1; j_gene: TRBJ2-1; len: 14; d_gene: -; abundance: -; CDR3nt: TGCAGTGCTATAGGGTCGGGCCTTTACAATGAGCAGTTCTTC; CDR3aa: CSAIGSGLYNEQFF
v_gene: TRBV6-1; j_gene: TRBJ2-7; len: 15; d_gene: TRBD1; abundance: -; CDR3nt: TGTGCCAGCAGCTCACAGGGGGAACTATCCTACGAGCAGTACTTC; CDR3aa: CASSSQGELSYEQYF
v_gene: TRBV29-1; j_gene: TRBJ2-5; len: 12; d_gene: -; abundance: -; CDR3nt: TGCAGCGTTGAGGCGAGGCAAGAGACCCAGTACTTC; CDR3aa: CSVEARQETQYF
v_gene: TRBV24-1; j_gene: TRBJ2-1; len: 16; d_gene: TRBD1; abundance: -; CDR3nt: TGTGCCACCAGTGGTTTCGGGACAGGAGGCTTCCATGAGCAGTTCTTC; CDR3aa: CATSGFGTGGFHEQFF
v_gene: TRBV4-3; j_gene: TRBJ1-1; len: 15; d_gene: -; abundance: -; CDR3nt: TGCGCCAGCAGCCAAGATGCGGGGATGAACACTGAAGCTTTCTTT; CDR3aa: CASSQDAGMNTEAFF
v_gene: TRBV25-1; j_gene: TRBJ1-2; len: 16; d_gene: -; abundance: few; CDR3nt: TGTGCCAGCAGTGAACCTGGACGGATCACTAACTATGGCTACACCTTC; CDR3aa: CASSEPGRITNYGYTF
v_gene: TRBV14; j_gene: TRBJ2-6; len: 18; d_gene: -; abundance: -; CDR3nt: TGTGCCAGCAGCCAACTAATGGCAGGGTTCTCTGGGGCCAACGTCCTGACTTTC; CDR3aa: CASSQLMAGFSGANVLTF
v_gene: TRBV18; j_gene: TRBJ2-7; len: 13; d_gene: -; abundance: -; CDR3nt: TGTGCCAGCTCACCACCAGGATTCTGGGAGCAGTACTTC; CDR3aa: CASSPPGFWEQYF
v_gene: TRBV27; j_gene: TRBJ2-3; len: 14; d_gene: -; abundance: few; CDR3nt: TGTGCCAGCAGTTTCGGACGGAACACAGATACGCAGTATTTT; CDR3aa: CASSFGRNTDTQYF
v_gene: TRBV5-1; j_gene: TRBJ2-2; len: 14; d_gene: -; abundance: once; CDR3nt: TGCGCCAGCAGCAGGGACGGGGCCACCGGGGAGCTGTTTTTT; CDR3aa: CASSRDGATGELFF
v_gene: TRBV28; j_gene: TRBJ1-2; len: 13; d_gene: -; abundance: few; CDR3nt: TGTGCCAGCAGTCCTCATGGGGGGCATGGCTACACCTTC; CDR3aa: CASSPHGGHGYTF
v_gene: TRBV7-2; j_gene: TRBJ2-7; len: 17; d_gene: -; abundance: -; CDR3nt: TGTGCCAGCAGCTTAGGGTTGGGGCGGGATATCTACAATGAGCAGTACTTC; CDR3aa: CASSLGLGRDIYNEQYF
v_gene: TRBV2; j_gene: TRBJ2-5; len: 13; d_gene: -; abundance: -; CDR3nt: TGTGCCAGCAGGGGGGCAGGGTGGGAGACCCAGTACTTC; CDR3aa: CASRGAGWETQYF
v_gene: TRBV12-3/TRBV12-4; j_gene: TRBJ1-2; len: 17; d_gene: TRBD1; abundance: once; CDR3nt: TGTGCCAGCACCAACAGCCGGGACAGGGGCGGTGGCTATGGCTACACCTTC; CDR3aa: CASTNSRDRGGGYGYTF
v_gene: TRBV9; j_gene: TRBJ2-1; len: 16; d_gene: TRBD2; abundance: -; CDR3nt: TGTGCCAGCAGCGCCCACGGACTAGCGGAAACCAATGAGCAGTTCTTC; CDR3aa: CASSAHGLAETNEQFF
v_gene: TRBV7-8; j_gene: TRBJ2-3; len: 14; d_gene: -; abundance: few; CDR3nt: TGTGCCAGCAGCGCCCAGACGAGCGGCGATACGCAGTATTTT; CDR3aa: CASSAQTSGDTQYF
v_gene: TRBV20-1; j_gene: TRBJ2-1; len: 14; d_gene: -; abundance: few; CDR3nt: TGCAGTGTCAGAGATGGGAGCTCCTACAATGAGCAGTTCTTC; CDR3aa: CSVRDGSSYNEQFF
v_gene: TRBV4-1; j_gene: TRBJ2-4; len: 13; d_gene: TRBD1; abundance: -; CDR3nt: TGCGCCAGCAGTGTGGGGACAGTAAACATTCAGTACTTC; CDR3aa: CASSVGTVNIQYF